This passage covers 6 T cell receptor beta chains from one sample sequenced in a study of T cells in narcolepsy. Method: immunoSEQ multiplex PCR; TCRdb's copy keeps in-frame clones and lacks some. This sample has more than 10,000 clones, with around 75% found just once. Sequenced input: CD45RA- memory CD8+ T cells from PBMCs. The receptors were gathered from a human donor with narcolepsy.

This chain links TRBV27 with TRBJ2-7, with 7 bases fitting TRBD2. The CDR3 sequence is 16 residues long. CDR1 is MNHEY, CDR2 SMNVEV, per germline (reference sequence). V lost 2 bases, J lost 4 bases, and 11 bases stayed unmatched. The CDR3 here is CASSLQAGTTDYEQYF. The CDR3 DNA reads TGTGCCAGCAGTTTACAAGCAGGGACTACCGATTACGAGCAGTACTTC.

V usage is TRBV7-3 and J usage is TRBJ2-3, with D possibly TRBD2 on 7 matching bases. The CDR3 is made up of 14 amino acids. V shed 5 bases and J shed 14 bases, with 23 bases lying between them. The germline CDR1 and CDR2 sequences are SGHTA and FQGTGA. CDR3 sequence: CASSLTGSAGALYF. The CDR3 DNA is TGTGCCAGCAGCCTCACCGGGTCGGCGGGGGCCCTGTATTTT.

CDR3: CATSSLPLTGRETQYF. In DNA, the CDR3 is TGTGCCACCAGCTCCCTCCCCCTGACAGGGCGGGAGACCCAGTACTTC. This chain links TRBV15 with TRBJ2-5; TRBD1 matches at 7 bases. The V gene end was trimmed by 5 bases and the J gene end by 5 bases; junction bases not matched to a gene: 14. This CDR3 comprises 16 residues. Germline loops: CDR1 LNHNV, CDR2 YYDKDF (reference sequence).

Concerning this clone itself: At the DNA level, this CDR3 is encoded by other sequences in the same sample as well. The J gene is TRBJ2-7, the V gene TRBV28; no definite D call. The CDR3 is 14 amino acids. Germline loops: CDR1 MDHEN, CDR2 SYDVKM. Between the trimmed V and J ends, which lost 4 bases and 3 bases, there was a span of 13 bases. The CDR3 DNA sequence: TGTGCCAGCAGTTCGACTGGGGTGGGCTACGAGCAGTACTTC. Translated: CASSSTGVGYEQYF.

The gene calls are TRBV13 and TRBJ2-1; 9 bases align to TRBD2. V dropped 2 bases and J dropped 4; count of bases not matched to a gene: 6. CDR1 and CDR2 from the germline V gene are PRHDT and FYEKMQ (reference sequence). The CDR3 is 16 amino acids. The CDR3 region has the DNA TGTGCCAGCAGCTTAAGTCTAGCGGGGTTTTACAATGAGCAGTTCTTC. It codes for CASSLSLAGFYNEQFF.

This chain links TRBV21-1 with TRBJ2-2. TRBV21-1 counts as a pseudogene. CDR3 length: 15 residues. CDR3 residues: CASCIAITNTGELFF. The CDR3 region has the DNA TGTGCCAGCTGCATAGCCATTACGAACACCGGGGAGCTGTTTTTT.